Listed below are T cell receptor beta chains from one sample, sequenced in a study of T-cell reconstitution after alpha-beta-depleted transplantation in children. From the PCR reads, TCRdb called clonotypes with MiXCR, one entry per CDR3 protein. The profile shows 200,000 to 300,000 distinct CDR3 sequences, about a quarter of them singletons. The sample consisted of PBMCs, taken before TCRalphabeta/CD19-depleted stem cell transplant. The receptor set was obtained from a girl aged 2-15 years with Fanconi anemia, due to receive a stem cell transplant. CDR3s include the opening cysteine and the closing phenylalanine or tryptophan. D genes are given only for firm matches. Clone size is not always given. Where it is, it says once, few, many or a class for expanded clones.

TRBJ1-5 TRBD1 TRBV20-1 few CSAFGTGNQPQHF TGCAGTGCTTTCGGGACAGGCAATCAGCCCCAGCATTTT
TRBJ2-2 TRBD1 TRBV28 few CASSLAPGTAGELFF TGTGCCAGCAGTTTGGCCCCCGGGACAGCCGGGGAGCTGTTTTTT
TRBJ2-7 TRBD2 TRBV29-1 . CSVVGLAESSYEQYF TGCAGCGTTGTTGGGCTAGCGGAGAGCTCCTACGAGCAGTACTTC
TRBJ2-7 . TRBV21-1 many CASSKLAGTGCGEQYF TGTGCCAGCAGCAAACTTGCTGGGACAGGGTGCGGCGAGCAGTACTTC
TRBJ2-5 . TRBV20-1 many CSARGLRGQSRQETQYF TGCAGTGCTAGAGGTCTCCGGGGCCAAAGCCGACAAGAGACCCAGTACTTC
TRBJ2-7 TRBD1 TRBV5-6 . CASSVWDRENEQYF TGTGCCAGCAGCGTATGGGACAGGGAAAACGAGCAGTACTTC
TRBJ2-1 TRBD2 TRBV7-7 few CASSLEWTSGRVANEQFF TGTGCCAGCAGCTTAGAATGGACTAGCGGGAGGGTAGCCAATGAGCAGTTCTTC
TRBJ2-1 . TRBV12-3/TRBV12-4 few CASSSRGFYNEQFF TGTGCCAGCAGTTCTAGGGGGTTCTACAATGAGCAGTTCTTC
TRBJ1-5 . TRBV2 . CASSPLSTGQYSNQPQHF TGTGCCAGCAGTCCCCTTTCTACAGGGCAGTATAGCAATCAGCCCCAGCATTTT
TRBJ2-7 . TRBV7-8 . CASSLRRESAYEQYF TGTGCCAGCAGCTTACGACGGGAGTCCGCCTACGAGCAGTACTTC
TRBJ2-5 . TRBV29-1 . CSGEAETQYF TGCAGCGGAGAAGCAGAGACCCAGTACTTC
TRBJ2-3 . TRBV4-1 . CASSQDLVEDYPTDTQYF TGCGCCAGCAGCCAAGATCTCGTAGAGGACTACCCCACAGATACGCAGTATTTT
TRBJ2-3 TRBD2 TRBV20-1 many CSAHAAGEGADTQYF TGCAGTGCTCATGCGGCGGGAGAAGGGGCAGATACGCAGTATTTT
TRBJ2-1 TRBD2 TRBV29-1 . CSVELLAFPYNEQFF TGCAGCGTTGAATTACTAGCGTTCCCCTACAATGAGCAGTTCTTC
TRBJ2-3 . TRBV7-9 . CASSRDTDTDTQYF TGTGCCAGCAGCCGGGACACAGATACAGATACGCAGTATTTT
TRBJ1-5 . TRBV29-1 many CSVEDLDRSQHF TGCAGCGTTGAAGATCTCGACAGGTCACAGCATTTT
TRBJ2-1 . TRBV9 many CASSGNRVYLLDEQFF TGTGCCAGCAGCGGGAACAGGGTATATCTCTTAGATGAGCAGTTCTTC
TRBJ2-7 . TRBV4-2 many CASSPDRNSPYEQYF TGTGCCAGCAGCCCCGACAGGAACTCTCCCTACGAGCAGTACTTC
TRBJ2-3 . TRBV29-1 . CSVGSGPYDTDTQYF TGCAGCGTTGGGTCAGGCCCCTACGACACAGATACGCAGTATTTT
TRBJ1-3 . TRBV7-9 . CASSLEARITGNTIYF TGTGCCAGCAGCTTAGAAGCCAGGATCACTGGAAACACCATATATTTT
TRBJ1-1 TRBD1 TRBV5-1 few CASSLRQGGRNTEAFF TGCGCCAGCAGCTTGCGACAGGGGGGACGAAACACTGAAGCTTTCTTT
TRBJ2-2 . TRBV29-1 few CSVERRFAGELFF TGCAGCGTTGAGAGGCGGTTTGCTGGGGAGCTGTTTTTT
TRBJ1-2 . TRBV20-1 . CSASGVMGNYGYTF TGCAGTGCTAGCGGGGTAATGGGAAACTATGGCTACACCTTC
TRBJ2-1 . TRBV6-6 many CASSPPGSSSYNEQFF TGTGCCAGCAGCCCCCCGGGTTCGAGCTCCTACAATGAGCAGTTCTTC
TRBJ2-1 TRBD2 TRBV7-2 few CASSLDPVAGDHEQFF TGTGCCAGCAGCTTAGATCCCGTAGCGGGGGACCATGAGCAGTTCTTC